The 7 T cell receptor beta chains reported below all come from one sample, sequenced in a study of cytomegalovirus exposure and HLA in healthy donors. PCR involved 60 Vbeta and 13 Jbeta primers. The protocol was immunoSEQ multiplex PCR, while the TCRdb copy is restricted to in-frame clones and leaves out a portion. The sample's table shows 60,000 to 90,000 clones. Sample: PBMCs. The receptors come from a woman aged 40 to 55 in good health and CMV-seropositive.

The gene calls are TRBV7-9 and TRBJ2-7, with 9 bases that match TRBD1. Germline V gene lookup returns CDR1 SEHNR and CDR2 FQNEAQ (reference sequence). After removal of 2 bases from V and 4 bases from J, the junction contained 6 bases not matched to a gene. The length of the CDR3 is 15 residues. CDR3 sequence reads: CASSLHPGTGYEQYF. CDR3 DNA sequence: TGTGCCAGCAGCTTACACCCCGGGACAGGGTACGAGCAGTACTTC. Based on the CDR3 plus reference TRBV7-9 and TRBJ2-7, the full variable domain is DTGVSQNPRHKITKRGQNVTFRCDPISEHNRLYWYRQTLGQGPEFLTYFQNEAQLEKSRLLSDRFSAERPKGSFSTLEIQRTEQGDSAMYLCASSLHPGTGYEQYFGPGTRLTVT.

The V call is TRBV2, the J call TRBJ1-5; a weak D match, TRBD1 (6 bases). Germline values: CDR1 SNHLY, CDR2 FYNNEI. The CDR3 covers 17 residues. The V gene lost 8 bases and the J gene lost 0 bases, with 20 bases spanning the gap. As DNA, the CDR3 is TGTGCCAGCCTCGCGGAGGGGGGGCTGGGTAGCAATCAGCCCCAGCATTTT. This codes for CASLAEGGLGSNQPQHF.

The chain has TRBV27 and TRBJ1-6, with 7 bases identical to TRBD1. Germline CDR1 MNHEY, CDR2 SMNVEV (reference sequence). The CDR3 contains 17 residues. V shed 0 bases and J 0 bases; nucleotides not matched to a gene: 2. The CDR3, as DNA: TGTGCCAGCAGTTTATCGGGGACAGTCTCCTATAATTCACCCCTCCACTTT. Translated, it gives CASSLSGTVSYNSPLHF.

V and J are TRBV6-5 and TRBJ2-1, with 7 nucleotides matching TRBD1. The trim removed 2 bases at V and 5 bases at J, leaving 9 bases unmatched. The CDR3 contains 16 residues. Germline-derived CDR1 and CDR2 are MNHEY and SVGAGI. CDR3: CASSYIDRVGDNEQFF. DNA of the CDR3: TGTGCCAGCAGTTACATAGACAGGGTCGGGGACAATGAGCAGTTCTTC.

The chain combines TRBV13 with TRBJ2-7; D is perhaps TRBD1 (6 bases). The V end lost 0 bases, the J end lost 2 bases, and 11 bases lay between the germline ends. The CDR3 loop spans 15 amino acids. CDR1 is PRHDT and CDR2 is FYEKMQ in the germline V gene (reference sequence). The CDR3 region is CASSLGGGQTYEQYF. The CDR3 DNA is TGTGCCAGCAGCTTAGGAGGGGGACAAACCTACGAGCAGTACTTC.

The chain employs TRBV7-9 and TRBJ2-3; 9 nucleotides line up with TRBD2. This CDR3 region has 16 residues. Germline CDR1 reads SEHNR; CDR2 reads FQNEAQ (reference sequence). V lost 5 bases to trimming and J lost 3 bases; unmatched junction nucleotides: 9. CDR3: CASSRVSGSGTDTQYF. The CDR3, as DNA: TGTGCCAGCAGCAGGGTTAGCGGGAGTGGAACAGATACGCAGTATTTT. The entire variable domain, with the rest obtained from reference TRBV7-9 and TRBJ2-3, is as follows: DTGVSQNPRHKITKRGQNVTFRCDPISEHNRLYWYRQTLGQGPEFLTYFQNEAQLEKSRLLSDRFSAERPKGSFSTLEIQRTEQGDSAMYLCASSRVSGSGTDTQYFGPGTRLTVL.

This sequence joins TRBV19 and TRBJ2-1, with D maybe TRBD2 (6 bases). Germline V gene lookup returns CDR1 LNHDA and CDR2 SQIVND (reference sequence). V was shortened by 5 bases and J by 8 bases, with 22 bases between the two germline ends. CDR3 size: 16 residues. CDR3 in amino acids: CASSPGEHFYGDEQFF. CDR3 in DNA: TGTGCCAGTAGTCCGGGGGAGCATTTTTACGGAGATGAGCAGTTCTTC.